The next 2 T cell receptor beta chains were all read from a single sample in a study of blood T cell repertoires in COVID-19. Some clones are missing from TCRdb's copy, which holds only in-frame ones; the method was immunoSEQ multiplex PCR. The sample yields 130,000 to 150,000 clones, roughly 90% seen once. The sequenced material came from peripheral blood. These receptors were collected from a man aged 65 to 85 with acute or convalescent COVID-19.

This rearrangement joins TRBV19 to TRBJ1-1; 11 bases agree with TRBD1. CDR3 length: 15 residues. V lost 5 bases and J lost 5; bases outside the gene matches: 7. CDR1 LNHDA and CDR2 SQIVND come from the germline V gene (reference sequence). Written as DNA, the CDR3 is TGTGCCAGTAGTCTCCGGACAGGGGGCGGAACTGAAGCTTTCTTT. It is translated as CASSLRTGGGTEAFF. Full variable domain (outside the CDR3, taken from reference TRBV19 and TRBJ1-1): DGGITQSPKYLFRKEGQNVTLSCEQNLNHDAMYWYRQDPGQGLRLIYYSQIVNDFQKGDIAEGYSVSREKKESFPLTVTSAQKNPTAFYLCASSLRTGGGTEAFFGQGTRLTVV.

CDR3 sequence reads: CAIFQGTGELFF. CDR3 nucleotides: TGTGCCATCTTTCAGGGTACCGGGGAGCTGTTTTTT. The chain joins TRBV10-3 to TRBJ2-2; possible D gene TRBD1, 5 bases. CDR1 ENHRY and CDR2 SYGVKD come from the germline V gene. The CDR3 runs to 12 residues. V lost 8 bases and J 5 bases, leaving 9 bases between the germline ends.